This TCR beta chain was captured by sequencing in a study of read filtering for tumor transcriptome and immune sequencing. The overall study: The cohort had 17 men and some 13 women aged roughly 40 to 80, mean about 67 years. DNase treatment preceded whole-transcriptome library preparation. Study-level results: Compared with RNA-seq, IR-seq gave much higher clonotype depth and reliability.

This library used around 400 ng RNA and molecular barcoded adaptors spanning alpha/delta and beta/gamma chains. TCRdb ran MiXCR on the reads and lists one entry per CDR3 protein. There are some 15,000 distinct CDR3 sequences in the sample; roughly 20% occur only once, and around 81% lies in the top ten. This CDR3 is built from 11 residues. The germline V and J ends were trimmed by 6 bases and 6 bases, with 9 bases remaining between them. Germline CDR1 and CDR2: MDHEN and SYDVKM. With regard to this clonotype: Its antigen remains unknown.

The V and J genes are TRBV28 and TRBJ2-7; D ambiguous. This sequence was found in a donor aged 40 or over with multiple myeloma. Specimen: a population of CD138-negative cells sorted from bone marrow. The CDR3 sequence is CASSPRGEQYF. CDR3 nucleotide sequence: TGTGCCAGCAGCCCCCGAGGCGAGCAGTACTTC.